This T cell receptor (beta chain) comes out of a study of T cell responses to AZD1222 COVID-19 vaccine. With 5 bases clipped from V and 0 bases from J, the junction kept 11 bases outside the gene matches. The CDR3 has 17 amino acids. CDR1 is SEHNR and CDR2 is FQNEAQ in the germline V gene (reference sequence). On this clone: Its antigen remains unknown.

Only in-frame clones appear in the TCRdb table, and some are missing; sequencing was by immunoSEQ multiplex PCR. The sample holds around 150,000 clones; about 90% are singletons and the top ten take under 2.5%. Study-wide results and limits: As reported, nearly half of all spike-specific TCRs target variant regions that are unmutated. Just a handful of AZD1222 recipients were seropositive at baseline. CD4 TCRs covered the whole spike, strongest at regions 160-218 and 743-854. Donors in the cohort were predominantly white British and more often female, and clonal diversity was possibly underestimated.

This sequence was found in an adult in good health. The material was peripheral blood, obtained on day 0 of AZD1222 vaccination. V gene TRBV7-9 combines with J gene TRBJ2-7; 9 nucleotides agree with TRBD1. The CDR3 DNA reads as TGTGCCAGCAGCCCGTATCCCCGGGACAGGGACTCCTACGAGCAGTACTTC. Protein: CASSPYPRDRDSYEQYF.